This is a list of T cell receptor beta chains from one sample in a study of blood T cell repertoires in COVID-19. This table comes from immunoSEQ multiplex PCR, and its TCRdb copy is limited to in-frame clones, with some not included. The table has hundreds of thousands of clones, under 90% seen once. Sequencing was performed on peripheral blood. The receptors come from a man younger than 40 with active or convalescent COVID-19. Both conserved end residues are part of each CDR3. Each record gives: clone size, D gene, CDR3 length, J gene, V gene, CDR3 DNA, CDR3 protein. The D gene is left open where the match is weak. The size field is filled for only some rows; it gives once, few, many or a size class.

NA NA 14 TRBJ1-3 TRBV11-2 TGTGCCAGCACCCCGCGGGGAAAGATAAACACCATATATTTT CASTPRGKINTIYF
NA NA 18 TRBJ1-3 TRBV11-2 TGTGCCAGCAGCTTACACCAGGGCCCAAGTGTGTCTGGAAACACCATATATTTT CASSLHQGPSVSGNTIYF
NA NA 14 TRBJ1-6 TRBV11-3 TGTGCCAGCAGCTTCCCAAGCAGGAATTCACCCCTCCACTTT CASSFPSRNSPLHF
once TRBD2 15 TRBJ2-1 TRBV11-3 TGTGCCAGCAGCCCCTCCGGGGGGGACTACAATGAGCAGTTCTTC CASSPSGGDYNEQFF
NA NA 13 TRBJ2-3 TRBV15 TGTGCCACCAACCCGGACAACACAGATACGCAGTATTTT CATNPDNTDTQYF
once TRBD2 15 TRBJ2-3 TRBV7-9 TGTGCCAGCAGCCCGCGACTAGCGGACACAGATACGCAGTATTTT CASSPRLADTDTQYF
NA TRBD2 17 TRBJ2-7 TRBV11-2 TGTGCCAGCAGCTTAGCTAGCGGGGGCTTCAGCTCCTACGAGCAGTACTTC CASSLASGGFSSYEQYF
NA NA 17 TRBJ2-7 TRBV7-9 TGTGCCAGCACCCCCCGTGGTCATCCGGGAGACCCTTACGAGCAGTACTTC CASTPRGHPGDPYEQYF
NA NA 16 TRBJ1-4 TRBV28 TGTGCCAGCAAGATTGGGGGGGCCTTAACTAATGAAAAACTGTTTTTT CASKIGGALTNEKLFF
few NA 16 TRBJ1-4 TRBV27 TGTGCCAGCAGTTCCACCCGGGGGGTAACGAATGAAAAACTGTTTTTT CASSSTRGVTNEKLFF
NA NA 12 TRBJ2-3 TRBV19 TGTGCCAGTTCCGTACTCCGAGATACGCAGTATTTT CASSVLRDTQYF
NA TRBD1 12 TRBJ1-1 TRBV6-5 TGTGCCAGCAGTCCGGGACAGGGGGAAGCTTTCTTT CASSPGQGEAFF
NA NA 13 TRBJ2-5 TRBV29-1 TGCAGCGTCCGCCTTAGCAGGGCAGAGACCCAGTACTTC CSVRLSRAETQYF
NA TRBD2 15 TRBJ2-1 TRBV27 TGTGCCAGCAGACTACTAGCGGGGGGTAGCTATGAGCAGTTCTTC CASRLLAGGSYEQFF
once TRBD2 14 TRBJ2-5 TRBV9 TGTGCCAGCAGCGGACTAGCGTTACAAGAGACCCAGTACTTC CASSGLALQETQYF
NA TRBD1 16 TRBJ1-1 TRBV5-5 TGTGCCAGCAGCTTAGGACAGGGGATAAGAAACACTGAAGCTTTCTTT CASSLGQGIRNTEAFF
once TRBD2 16 TRBJ2-1 TRBV6-5 TGTGCCAGCAGTTCCGTTAGCGGGAAGGGGTACAATGAGCAGTTCTTC CASSSVSGKGYNEQFF
NA TRBD1 15 TRBJ2-3 TRBV24-1 TGTGCCACCAGTGACCGGGACAGTCTCACAGATACGCAGTATTTT CATSDRDSLTDTQYF
NA TRBD1 14 TRBJ1-5 TRBV4-1 TGCGCCAGCAGCCACGTCAGGGGGACTCAGCCCCAGCATTTT CASSHVRGTQPQHF
once TRBD1 14 TRBJ1-2 TRBV5-1 TGCGCCAGCAGCTGGACCGGACAGGACTATGGCTACACCTTC CASSWTGQDYGYTF
once TRBD1 12 TRBJ2-1 TRBV7-9 TGTGCCAGCAGCTGGACAGGCAATGAGCAGTTCTTC CASSWTGNEQFF
NA NA 12 TRBJ2-3 TRBV11-2 TGTGCCACCGCTCGGGGGTCGGATACGCAGTATTTT CATARGSDTQYF
NA TRBD1 14 TRBJ1-1 TRBV9 TGTGCCAGCAGCGTAGAGGAGGGGGCGGATGAAGCTTTCTTT CASSVEEGADEAFF
NA TRBD1 15 TRBJ1-1 TRBV18 TGTGCCAGCTCACCACTGGCAGGGGGCTACACTGAAGCTTTCTTT CASSPLAGGYTEAFF
NA TRBD2 15 TRBJ2-1 TRBV9 TGTGCCAGCAGCGCCGACCTATCTAGCGGGAGGGCCCAGTTCTTC CASSADLSSGRAQFF
NA TRBD2 17 TRBJ2-1 TRBV29-1 TGCAGCGTTGTTGGGACAGCGTTAGCGGGGGGTATCTATGAGCAGTTCTTC CSVVGTALAGGIYEQFF
NA TRBD1 14 TRBJ1-6 TRBV3-1/TRBV3-2 TGTGCCAGCAGCCTCGGGACAGGCAATTCACCCCTCCACTTT CASSLGTGNSPLHF
NA TRBD1 17 TRBJ2-7 TRBV4-2 TGTGCCAGCAGCCAAGTCCAACCGGGACAGGGGGGCTACGAGCAGTACTTC CASSQVQPGQGGYEQYF
NA NA 16 TRBJ2-7 TRBV7-2 TGTGCCAGCAGCTTAGGCCCCTTCGGTAGCTCCTACGAGCAGTACTTC CASSLGPFGSSYEQYF
NA TRBD2 16 TRBJ2-3 TRBV7-2 TGTGCCAGCAGAGAGTCCGGACTAGCGGGACCAGATACGCAGTATTTT CASRESGLAGPDTQYF
NA TRBD1 15 TRBJ2-2 TRBV6-5 TGTGCCAGCAGGCTTGGGACAGTAAGCACCGGGGAGCTGTTTTTT CASRLGTVSTGELFF
NA NA 15 TRBJ2-5 TRBV27 TGTGCCAGCAGTTTACGTGGGCCAACCCATGAGACCCAGTACTTC CASSLRGPTHETQYF
NA NA 13 TRBJ1-1 TRBV7-2 TGTGCCAGCAGCCGGAACAGGGACACTGAAGCTTTCTTT CASSRNRDTEAFF
NA TRBD1 15 TRBJ2-1 TRBV19 TGTGCCAGTAGTATCGACAGGGGATCCTACAATGAGCAGTTCTTC CASSIDRGSYNEQFF
NA NA 14 TRBJ1-5 TRBV2 TGTGCCAGCAGTGAAAGCCCTTTCAACCAGCCCCAGCATTTT CASSESPFNQPQHF
NA TRBD2 13 TRBJ2-5 TRBV5-4 TGTGCCAGCAGCTGGACTAGTGGGGAGACCCAGTACTTC CASSWTSGETQYF
NA NA 14 TRBJ1-3 TRBV7-9 TGTGCCAGCAGCTATCGAGGAGCGGCGGACACCATATATTTT CASSYRGAADTIYF